These 18 T cell receptor beta chains were all obtained from the same sample, sequenced in a study of CD8+ T cells in alopecia areata. Treatment denoted: oral pan-JAK inhibitor, 5-10 mg twice daily. RNA was extracted and reverse transcribed into cDNA as the sequencing template. The repertoire was sequenced with immunoSEQ multiplex PCR; TCRdb's copy has only in-frame clones and lacks some. In the table there are fewer than 250,000 clones, 64% of which are singletons. Source: CD4+ T cells sorted from blood, taken at week 4, from a patient treated with tofacitinib. Every receptor here comes from a human donor with alopecia areata.

As to this clone: This may be a read error: a much more frequent sequence differs by one nucleotide. The chain joins TRBV7-2 to TRBJ2-7; weak D call: TRBD1 (6 bases). The CDR3 is made up of 12 amino acids. The V gene's germline CDR1 is SGHTA and CDR2 FQGNSA. V lost 4 bases, J lost 2 bases, and 6 bases lay in between. The CDR3 DNA sequence: TGTGCCAGCAGCTCAGGGGCCTACGAGCAGTACTTC. This codes for CASSSGAYEQYF.

The chain is built from TRBV9 and TRBJ2-1, with 9 bases fitting TRBD2. Looked up from germline, CDR1 is SGDLS and CDR2 is YYNGEE. The trim removed 3 bases at V and 2 bases at J, leaving 3 bases unmatched. The CDR3 contains 15 residues. CDR3 DNA sequence: TGTGCCAGCAGCGCGGGACTAGCCCCCTACAATGAGCAGTTCTTC. As protein: CASSAGLAPYNEQFF.

The chain carries TRBV4-2 and TRBJ1-2; 10 bases fit TRBD1. This CDR3 comprises 14 residues. The V and J ends lost 4 bases and 3 bases, in that order; junction bases with no gene match: 2. CDR1 is LGHNA, CDR2 YNFKEQ, per germline. The CDR3 loop is CASSPDRGDYGYTF. Written as DNA, the CDR3 is TGTGCCAGCAGCCCGGACAGGGGGGACTATGGCTACACCTTC.

Only a few counts were recorded for this clone. CDR3 sequence: CSVVTGGLNIQYF. DNA of the CDR3: TGCAGCGTTGTTACGGGGGGATTAAACATTCAGTACTTC. The rearrangement links TRBV29-1 to TRBJ2-4; 7 bases agree with TRBD2. The germline V gene encodes CDR1 SQVTM and CDR2 ANQGSEA. V was clipped by 4 bases and J by 6 bases; unmatched bases: 6. The CDR3 is 13 residues long. Full variable domain (rest looked up from reference TRBV29-1 and TRBJ2-4): SAVISQKPSRDICQRGTSLTIQCQVDSQVTMMFWYRQQPGQSLTLIATANQGSEATYESGFVIDKFPISRPNLTFSTLTVSNMSPEDSSIYLCSVVTGGLNIQYFGAGTRLSVL.

The rearrangement links TRBV2 to TRBJ2-3; D remains ambiguous. V was clipped by 10 bases and J by 0 bases, with 11 bases between them. Germline values: CDR1 SNHLY, CDR2 FYNNEI. CDR3 length: 13 amino acids. The CDR3 sequence: CATSIVSTDTQYF. Written as DNA, the CDR3 is TGTGCCACCTCCATCGTTAGCACAGATACGCAGTATTTT.

J is TRBJ2-7 and V is TRBV6-1; D is unresolved. The CDR3 has 13 amino acids. Germline CDR1 and CDR2: MNHNS and SASEGT. V was shortened by 0 bases and J by 7 bases, with 10 bases between the two germline ends. The CDR3 DNA sequence: TGTGCCAGCAGTGAAGCTTACGGCTTGGAGCAGTACTTC. Amino acid sequence: CASSEAYGLEQYF.

The rearrangement joins TRBV29-1 to TRBJ2-2; 8 bases agree with TRBD1. Per germline, CDR1 SQVTM and CDR2 ANQGSEA. The CDR3 extends over 15 amino acids. V was clipped by 7 bases and J by 4 bases; unmatched bases: 11. CDR3 nucleotides: TGCAGCGCCTTCATCCAGGGGGCGGGCACCGGGGAGCTGTTTTTT. Residues: CSAFIQGAGTGELFF.

Regarding this clone: Relative to the germline gene, one junction end is altered; a read error may explain this. The chain is built from TRBV7-9 and TRBJ2-2, with 8 bases aligning to TRBD2. The V gene's germline CDR1 is SEHNR and CDR2 FQNEAQ (reference sequence). The CDR3 contains 19 residues. Here the CDR3 DNA reads TGTGCCCGCAGCCCCCCTCCATCCGGGCTAGCGGGGAACACCGGGGAGCTGTTTTTT. This codes for CARSPPPSGLAGNTGELFF.

As DNA, the CDR3 is TGTGCCAGCAGTCCAGGGGGCTTCGGAAACATTCAGTACTTC. It translates to CASSPGGFGNIQYF. The chain employs TRBV27 and TRBJ2-4; 8 positions match TRBD1. The CDR3 is made up of 14 amino acids. Trimming removed 5 bases from V and 6 bases from J; junction bases left unmatched: 6. The germline V gene has CDR1 MNHEY and CDR2 SMNVEV (reference sequence).

The V call is TRBV5-1, the J call TRBJ2-4, with D uncertain. Germline CDR1 SGHRS, CDR2 YFSETQ. Trimming stripped 0 bases from V and 7 bases from J, with 8 bases between. The CDR3 loop spans 13 amino acids. The CDR3 is CASSLGSANIQYF. DNA of the CDR3: TGCGCCAGCAGCTTGGGCTCGGCTAACATTCAGTACTTC.

Comments on this clone: This sample includes further DNA sequences coding for the same CDR3. V usage is TRBV30 and J usage is TRBJ1-5; no firm D call. Between the trimmed V and J ends, which lost 0 bases and 4 bases, there was a span of 7 bases. The CDR3 sequence is 13 residues long. Germline V gives CDR1 GTSNPN, CDR2 SVGIG (reference sequence). The DNA of the CDR3 is TGTGCCTGGAGTGTATTGGGAAATCAGCCCCAGCATTTT. Its protein is CAWSVLGNQPQHF.

This clone was counted once. The chain joins TRBV14 to TRBJ2-5; D uncertain. Germline CDR1 SGHDN, CDR2 FVKESK. V lost 1 base and J lost 10, with 7 bases in between. This CDR3 is 11 amino acids long. The CDR3 reads CASSQGLGQYF. CDR3 coding DNA: TGTGCCAGCAGCCAAGGATTAGGCCAGTACTTC.

The chain combines TRBV6-5 with TRBJ1-1; a weak D match, TRBD1 (5 bases). The CDR3 contains 11 residues. V dropped 5 bases and J dropped 7 bases, with 8 bases sitting between them. Germline lookup yields CDR1 MNHEY and CDR2 SVGAGI. The CDR3 protein is CASSQGLEAFF. CDR3 in DNA: TGTGCCAGCAGTCAGGGACTTGAAGCTTTCTTT.

V gene TRBV5-1 combines with J gene TRBJ2-5; D is ambiguous. V lost 0 bases and J lost 2, with 5 bases in between. This CDR3 is built from 13 residues. Germline V gene lookup returns CDR1 SGHRS and CDR2 YFSETQ. In DNA, the CDR3 is TGCGCCAGCAGCTTGGTCACTCAAGAGACCCAGTACTTC. This gives the protein CASSLVTQETQYF. Looking up the rest from reference TRBV5-1 and TRBJ2-5 gives the full variable domain: KAGVTQTPRYLIKTRGQQVTLSCSPISGHRSVSWYQQTPGQGLQFLFEYFSETQRNKGNFPGRFSGRQFSNSRSEMNVSTLELGDSALYLCASSLVTQETQYFGPGTRLLVL.

The chain links TRBV5-4 to TRBJ2-5; D is unclear. Per germline, CDR1 SGHNT and CDR2 YYREEE (reference sequence). Trimming stripped 2 bases from V and 11 bases from J, with 10 bases between. The CDR3 is 11 residues long. The CDR3 loop is CASSFNTEQYF. The CDR3 region has the DNA TGTGCCAGCAGCTTTAACACGGAGCAGTACTTC.

The J gene is TRBJ1-1, the V gene TRBV29-1; TRBD1 matches at 8 bases. The CDR3 extends over 16 amino acids. CDR1 and CDR2 (germline): SQVTM, ANQGSEA. V gave up 2 bases and J gave up 4 bases; unmatched junction bases: 12. CDR3 bases: TGCAGCGTTGAAAGGGGTAGTGCAGGGGGCCTCACTGAAGCTTTCTTT. Protein product: CSVERGSAGGLTEAFF.

The chain is built from TRBV30 and TRBJ2-5; possibly TRBD1 for D (5 bases). The V gene's germline CDR1 is GTSNPN and CDR2 SVGIG (reference sequence). This CDR3 region has 12 residues. Trimming took 0 bases from V and 3 from J, leaving 5 bases between them. CDR3 bases: TGTGCCTGGAGTGTAGGGGAAGAGACCCAGTACTTC. Protein: CAWSVGEETQYF.

CDR3 in DNA: TGCGCCAGCAGCCAACCAGGGGGCAGGAAGACCCAGTACTTC. Translation gives CASSQPGGRKTQYF. This rearrangement joins TRBV4-1 to TRBJ2-5, with 8 bases aligning to TRBD1. The CDR3 spans 14 residues. In germline, CDR1 is MGHRA, CDR2 YSYEKL. The V and J ends lost 2 bases and 6 bases, in that order; junction bases with no gene match: 5.